Listed below are T cell receptor beta chains from one sample, sequenced in a study of cytomegalovirus exposure and HLA in healthy donors. The assay was immunoSEQ multiplex PCR, and TCRdb's table has in-frame clones only and misses some. Counted here are more than 35,000 clones, more than 50% occurring once; the ten biggest clones make up about 6.1%. Material for sequencing was PBMCs. These receptors all come from a woman aged 40 to 49 in good health and CMV-seropositive. Both conserved end residues are part of each CDR3. A D gene is named only where the DNA matches it firmly. Size is omitted from some rows. Given values are once, few, many or a class for expanded clones.

d_call: TRBD1
j_call: TRBJ2-2
clone_size: -
v_call: TRBV7-9
cdr3_aa: CASSLIPDRGRGTGELFF
cdr3_nt: TGTGCCAGCAGCTTAATTCCGGACAGGGGGAGAGGCACCGGGGAGCTGTTTTTT

d_call: -
j_call: TRBJ1-2
clone_size: -
v_call: TRBV7-8
cdr3_aa: CASSLLFMGRQGYGYTF
cdr3_nt: TGTGCCAGCAGCCTTTTATTCATGGGCCGGCAAGGCTATGGCTACACCTTC

d_call: -
j_call: TRBJ1-4
clone_size: few
v_call: TRBV2
cdr3_aa: CASSVVSNEKLFF
cdr3_nt: TGTGCCAGCAGTGTAGTCTCTAATGAAAAACTGTTTTTT

d_call: TRBD1
j_call: TRBJ2-2
clone_size: few
v_call: TRBV18
cdr3_aa: CASSHRDRGRFGELFF
cdr3_nt: TGTGCCAGCTCGCACCGGGACAGGGGGCGATTCGGGGAGCTGTTTTTT

d_call: TRBD2
j_call: TRBJ2-5
clone_size: few
v_call: TRBV7-7
cdr3_aa: CASSPGTNQESQYF
cdr3_nt: TGTGCTAGCAGCCCCGGGACTAACCAAGAGTCCCAGTACTTC

d_call: -
j_call: TRBJ2-3
clone_size: -
v_call: TRBV4-3
cdr3_aa: CASSQEVSTYRTDTQYF
cdr3_nt: TGCGCCAGCAGCCAAGAGGTTTCCACCTATCGCACAGATACGCAGTATTTT

d_call: -
j_call: TRBJ2-6
clone_size: -
v_call: TRBV7-8
cdr3_aa: CASSLDLYSGANVLTF
cdr3_nt: TGTGCCAGCAGCTTAGATCTTTACTCTGGGGCCAACGTCCTGACTTTC

d_call: -
j_call: TRBJ1-3
clone_size: -
v_call: TRBV14
cdr3_aa: CASSPTSPGNTIYF
cdr3_nt: TGTGCCAGCAGCCCGACAAGTCCGGGGAACACCATATATTTT

d_call: -
j_call: TRBJ1-1
clone_size: -
v_call: TRBV19
cdr3_aa: CASTQINTEAFF
cdr3_nt: TGTGCCAGTACCCAGATAAACACTGAAGCTTTCTTT

d_call: TRBD1
j_call: TRBJ2-1
clone_size: -
v_call: TRBV11-2
cdr3_aa: CASSPGQGATKQFF
cdr3_nt: TGTGCCAGCAGCCCTGGACAGGGGGCAACAAAGCAGTTCTTC

d_call: TRBD2
j_call: TRBJ2-1
clone_size: once
v_call: TRBV4-1
cdr3_aa: CASSQAGGSYNEQFF
cdr3_nt: TGCGCCAGCAGCCAAGCGGGGGGGTCCTACAATGAGCAGTTCTTC

d_call: -
j_call: TRBJ1-1
clone_size: -
v_call: TRBV6-5
cdr3_aa: CASRYGAGRPNTEAFF
cdr3_nt: TGTGCCAGCAGGTACGGCGCGGGCAGGCCGAACACTGAAGCTTTCTTT

d_call: -
j_call: TRBJ1-2
clone_size: -
v_call: TRBV6-5
cdr3_aa: CASSYAGERYGYTF
cdr3_nt: TGTGCCAGCAGTTACGCAGGGGAACGGTATGGCTACACCTTC

d_call: -
j_call: TRBJ1-5
clone_size: few
v_call: TRBV6-6
cdr3_aa: CASSYGRTINNQPQHF
cdr3_nt: TGTGCCAGCAGTTACGGCAGAACTATTAACAATCAGCCCCAGCATTTT

d_call: -
j_call: TRBJ1-1
clone_size: -
v_call: TRBV10-3
cdr3_aa: CAIIGSGGLGTEAFF
cdr3_nt: TGTGCCATCATCGGGTCGGGGGGGCTGGGCACTGAAGCTTTCTTT

d_call: TRBD1
j_call: TRBJ1-5
clone_size: once
v_call: TRBV15
cdr3_aa: CATSRVTRTGRINQPQHF
cdr3_nt: TGTGCCACCAGCAGAGTAACCCGGACAGGCCGAATTAATCAGCCCCAGCATTTT

d_call: TRBD1
j_call: TRBJ1-1
clone_size: few
v_call: TRBV6-6
cdr3_aa: CASSWAGGTEAFF
cdr3_nt: TGTGCCAGCAGTTGGGCAGGGGGCACTGAAGCTTTCTTT